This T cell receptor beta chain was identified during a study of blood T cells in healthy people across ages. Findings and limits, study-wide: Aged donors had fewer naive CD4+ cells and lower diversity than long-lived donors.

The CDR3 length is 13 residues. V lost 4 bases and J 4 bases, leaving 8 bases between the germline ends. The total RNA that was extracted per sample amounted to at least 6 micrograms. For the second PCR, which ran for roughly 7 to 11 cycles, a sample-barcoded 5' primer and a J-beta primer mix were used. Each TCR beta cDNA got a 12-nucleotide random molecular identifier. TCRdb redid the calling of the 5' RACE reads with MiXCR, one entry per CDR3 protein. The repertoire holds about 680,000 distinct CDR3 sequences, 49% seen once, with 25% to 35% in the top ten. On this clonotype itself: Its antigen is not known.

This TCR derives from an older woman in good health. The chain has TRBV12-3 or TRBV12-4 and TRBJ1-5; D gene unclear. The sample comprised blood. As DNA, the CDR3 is TGTGCCAGCAGTTCATTTTGGAATCAGCCCCAGCATTTT. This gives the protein CASSSFWNQPQHF.